This T cell receptor (beta chain) was sequenced during a study of blood T cells in healthy people across ages. Study-wide points: Observed TCR beta diversity per million T cells went down as age went up. This fall followed a roughly linear course with age.

To note about this clonotype: Antigen specificity is unknown.

With 4 bases removed from V and 0 bases from J, the gap between germline ends came to 16 bases. Germline loops: CDR1 SGHVS, CDR2 FQNEAQ. This CDR3 spans 17 amino acids. Sample-barcoded 5' priming and a J-beta primer mix drove a second PCR of roughly 7 to 11 cycles. Each CDR3 protein gets one entry after TCRdb re-called the 5' RACE reads with MiXCR. This table holds around 700,000 distinct CDR3 sequences, approximately 25% found once. These same data were also listed under a study on T cells of mothers and their children.

The sample comprised blood. J is TRBJ2-1 and V is TRBV7-8; TRBD2 is a possible D gene (6 bases). This TCR came from a boy aged 5-17 years in good health. Here the CDR3 DNA reads TGTGCCAGCAGCTCCCGCGAGGGGAGGAGCTCCTACAATGAGCAGTTCTTC. It is translated as CASSSREGRSSYNEQFF.